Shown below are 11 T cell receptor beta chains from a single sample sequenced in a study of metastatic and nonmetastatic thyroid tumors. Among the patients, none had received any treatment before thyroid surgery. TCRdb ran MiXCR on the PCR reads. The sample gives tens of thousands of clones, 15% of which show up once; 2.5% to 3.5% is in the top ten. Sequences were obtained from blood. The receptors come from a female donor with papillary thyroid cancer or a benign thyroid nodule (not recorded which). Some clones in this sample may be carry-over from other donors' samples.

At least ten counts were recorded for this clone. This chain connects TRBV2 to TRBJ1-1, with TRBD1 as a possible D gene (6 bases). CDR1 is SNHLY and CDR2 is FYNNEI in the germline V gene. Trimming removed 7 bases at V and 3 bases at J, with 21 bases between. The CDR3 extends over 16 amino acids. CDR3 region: CASTLGGGWDYTEAFF. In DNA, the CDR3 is TGTGCCAGCACCTTGGGGGGGGGCTGGGATTACACTGAAGCTTTCTTT.

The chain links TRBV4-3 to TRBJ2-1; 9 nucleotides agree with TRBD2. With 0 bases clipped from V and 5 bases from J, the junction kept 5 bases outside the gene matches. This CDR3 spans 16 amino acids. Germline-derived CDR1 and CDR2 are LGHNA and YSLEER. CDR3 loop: CASSQDSSGTHNEQFF. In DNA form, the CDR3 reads TGCGCCAGCAGCCAAGATTCTAGCGGGACACACAATGAGCAGTTCTTC.

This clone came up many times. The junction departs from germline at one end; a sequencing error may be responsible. The CDR3 nucleotides are TGTGCCCGGAGTAGAGGGGACAGGGGGCACACTGAAGCTTTCTTT. Translating it yields CARSRGDRGHTEAFF. The V and J genes are TRBV30 and TRBJ1-1; 12 positions match TRBD1. Per the germline V gene, CDR1 is GTSNPN and CDR2 is SVGIG (reference sequence). This CDR3 is 15 amino acids long.

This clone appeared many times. Here the CDR3 DNA reads TGTGCCAGCAGCACCCTTGCGGGAGCCACTGAAGCTTTCTTT. Translation: CASSTLAGATEAFF. V and J are TRBV27 and TRBJ1-1, with D unclear. Germline values: CDR1 MNHEY, CDR2 SMNVEV (reference sequence). V gave up 6 bases and J gave up 4 bases, with 15 bases separating them. The CDR3 runs 14 residues.

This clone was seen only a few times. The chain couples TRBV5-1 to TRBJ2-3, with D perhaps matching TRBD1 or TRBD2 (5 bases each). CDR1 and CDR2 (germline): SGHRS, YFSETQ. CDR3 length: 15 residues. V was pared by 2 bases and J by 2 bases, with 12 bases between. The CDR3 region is CASSLGEPPTDTQYF. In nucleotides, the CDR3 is TGCGCCAGCAGCTTAGGGGAGCCCCCCACAGATACGCAGTATTTT.

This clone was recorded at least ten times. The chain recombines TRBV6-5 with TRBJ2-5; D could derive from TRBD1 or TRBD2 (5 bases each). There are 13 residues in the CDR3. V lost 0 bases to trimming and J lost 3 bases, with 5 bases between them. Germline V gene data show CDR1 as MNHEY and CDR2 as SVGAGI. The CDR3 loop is CASSYSGEETQYF. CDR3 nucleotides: TGTGCCAGCAGTTACTCGGGGGAAGAGACCCAGTACTTC.

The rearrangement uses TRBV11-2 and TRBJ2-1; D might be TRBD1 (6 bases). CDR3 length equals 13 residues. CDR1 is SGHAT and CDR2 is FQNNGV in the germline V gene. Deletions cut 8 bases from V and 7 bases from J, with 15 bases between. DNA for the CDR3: TGTGCCAGCTCAACAGGGCGATCAAATGAGCAGTTCTTC. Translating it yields CASSTGRSNEQFF. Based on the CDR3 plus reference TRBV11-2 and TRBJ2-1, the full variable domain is EAGVAQSPRYKIIEKRQSVAFWCNPISGHATLYWYQQILGQGPKLLIQFQNNGVVDDSQLPKDRFSAERLKGVDSTLKIQPAKLEDSAVYLCASSTGRSNEQFFGPGTRLTVL.

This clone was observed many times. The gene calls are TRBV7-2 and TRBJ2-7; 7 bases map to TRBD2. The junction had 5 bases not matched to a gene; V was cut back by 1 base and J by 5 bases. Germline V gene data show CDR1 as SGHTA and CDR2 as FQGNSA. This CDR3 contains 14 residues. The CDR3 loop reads CASSLVTGRHEQYF. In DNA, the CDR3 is TGTGCCAGCAGCTTAGTAACCGGGAGGCACGAGCAGTACTTC.

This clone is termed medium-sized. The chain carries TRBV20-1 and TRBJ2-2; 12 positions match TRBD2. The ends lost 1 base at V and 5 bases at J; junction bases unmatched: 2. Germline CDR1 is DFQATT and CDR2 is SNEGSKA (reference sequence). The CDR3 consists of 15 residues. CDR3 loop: CSARGTSGTTGELFF. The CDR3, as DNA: TGCAGTGCTAGAGGGACTAGCGGGACAACCGGGGAGCTGTTTTTT.

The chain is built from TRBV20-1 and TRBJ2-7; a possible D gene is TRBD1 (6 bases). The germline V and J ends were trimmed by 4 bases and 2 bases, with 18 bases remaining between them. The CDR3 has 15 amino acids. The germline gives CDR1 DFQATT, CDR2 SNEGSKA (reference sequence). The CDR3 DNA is TGCAGTGCTATATCAATCCGGGACACAACCTACGAGCAGTACTTC. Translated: CSAISIRDTTYEQYF.

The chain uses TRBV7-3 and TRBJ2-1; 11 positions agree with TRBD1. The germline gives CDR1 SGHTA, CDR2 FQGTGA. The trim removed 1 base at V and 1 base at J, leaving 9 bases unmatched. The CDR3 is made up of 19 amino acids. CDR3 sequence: CASSLRGQGAIVSYNEQFF. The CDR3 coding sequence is TGTGCCAGCAGCTTAAGAGGACAGGGGGCTATCGTATCCTACAATGAGCAGTTCTTC.